The clone carrying this T cell receptor (beta chain) was detected a few times. The age range of participants was about 18 to 95 years, with residence in under 25 US areas. This sample stems from a study of blood T cell repertoires in COVID-19. V gave up 3 bases and J gave up 3 bases, with 17 bases separating them. The CDR3 covers 17 residues. The germline V gene has CDR1 LNHDA and CDR2 SQIVND (reference sequence). Sequenced by immunoSEQ multiplex PCR; TCRdb stores in-frame clones only, minus some. The data show about 200,000 clones, with more than 70% seen just once and 5.6% held by the top ten. The specimen was PBMCs or T cells enriched from blood (not recorded which). This receptor was taken from a man aged 35 to 55 with acute COVID-19. The V gene is TRBV19, the J gene TRBJ2-2; TRBD1 is a possible D gene (5 bases). CDR3 amino acids: CASSIFQGLWDTGELFF. The CDR3 DNA follows: TGTGCCAGTAGTATTTTTCAGGGCCTCTGGGACACCGGGGAGCTGTTTTTT.